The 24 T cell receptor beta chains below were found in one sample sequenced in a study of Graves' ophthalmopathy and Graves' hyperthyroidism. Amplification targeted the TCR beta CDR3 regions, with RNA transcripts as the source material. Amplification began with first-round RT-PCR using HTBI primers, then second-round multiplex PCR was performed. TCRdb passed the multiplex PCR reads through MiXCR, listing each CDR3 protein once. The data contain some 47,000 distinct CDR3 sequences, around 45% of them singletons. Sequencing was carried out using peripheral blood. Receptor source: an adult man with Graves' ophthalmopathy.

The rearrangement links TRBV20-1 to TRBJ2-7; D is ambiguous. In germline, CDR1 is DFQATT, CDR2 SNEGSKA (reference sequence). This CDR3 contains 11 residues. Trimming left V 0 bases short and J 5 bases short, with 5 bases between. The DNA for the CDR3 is TGCAGTGCTAGAGATCCTAACGAGCAGTACTTC. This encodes CSARDPNEQYF.

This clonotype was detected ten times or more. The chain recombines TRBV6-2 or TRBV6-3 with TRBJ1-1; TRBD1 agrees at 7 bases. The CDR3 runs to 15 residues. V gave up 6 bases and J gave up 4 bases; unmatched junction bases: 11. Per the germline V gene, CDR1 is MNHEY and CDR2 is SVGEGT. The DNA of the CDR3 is TGTGCCAGCAGATCTTACACAGGGGAAGGCACTGAAGCTTTCTTT. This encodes CASRSYTGEGTEAFF.

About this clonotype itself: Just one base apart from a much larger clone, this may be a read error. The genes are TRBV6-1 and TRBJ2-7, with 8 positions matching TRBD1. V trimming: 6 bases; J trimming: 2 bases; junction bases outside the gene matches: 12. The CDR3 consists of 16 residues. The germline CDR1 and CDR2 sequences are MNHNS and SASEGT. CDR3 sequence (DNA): TGTGCCAGCAGATACTCTACCGGACAGGGAGCCTACGAGCAGTACTTC. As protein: CASRYSTGQGAYEQYF.

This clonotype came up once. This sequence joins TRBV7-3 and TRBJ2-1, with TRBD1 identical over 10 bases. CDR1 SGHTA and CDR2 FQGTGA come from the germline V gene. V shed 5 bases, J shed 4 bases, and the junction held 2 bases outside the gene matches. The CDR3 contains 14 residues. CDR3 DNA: TGTGCCAGCAGCCCGGGACAGGGGTACAATGAGCAGTTCTTC. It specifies CASSPGQGYNEQFF.

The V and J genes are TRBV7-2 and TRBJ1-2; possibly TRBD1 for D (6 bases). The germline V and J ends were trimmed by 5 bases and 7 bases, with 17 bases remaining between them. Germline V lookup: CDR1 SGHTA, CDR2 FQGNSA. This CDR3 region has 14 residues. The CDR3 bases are TGTGCCAGCAGCCCAAGGCGGGGGGCGCGTGGCTACACCTTC. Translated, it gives CASSPRRGARGYTF.

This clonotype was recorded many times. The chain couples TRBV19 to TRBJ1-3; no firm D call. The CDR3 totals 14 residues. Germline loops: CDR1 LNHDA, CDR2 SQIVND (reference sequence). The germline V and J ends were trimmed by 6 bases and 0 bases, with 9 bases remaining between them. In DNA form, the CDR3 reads TGTGCCAGTAGAAAACTGAACTCTGGAAACACCATATATTTT. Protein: CASRKLNSGNTIYF.

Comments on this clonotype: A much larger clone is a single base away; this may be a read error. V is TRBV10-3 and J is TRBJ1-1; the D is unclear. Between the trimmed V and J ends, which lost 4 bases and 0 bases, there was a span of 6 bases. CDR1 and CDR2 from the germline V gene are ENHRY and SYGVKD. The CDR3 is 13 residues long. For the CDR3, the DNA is TGTGCCATCAGTGCTAGGGTGAACACTGAAGCTTTCTTT. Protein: CAISARVNTEAFF.

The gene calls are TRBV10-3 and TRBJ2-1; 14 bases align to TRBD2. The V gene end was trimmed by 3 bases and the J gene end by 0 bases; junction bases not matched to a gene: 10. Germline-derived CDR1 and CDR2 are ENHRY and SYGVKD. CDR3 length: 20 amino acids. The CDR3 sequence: CAISDPPGLAGVSSYNEQFF. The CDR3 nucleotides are TGTGCCATCAGTGACCCGCCGGGACTAGCGGGAGTTAGCTCCTACAATGAGCAGTTCTTC.

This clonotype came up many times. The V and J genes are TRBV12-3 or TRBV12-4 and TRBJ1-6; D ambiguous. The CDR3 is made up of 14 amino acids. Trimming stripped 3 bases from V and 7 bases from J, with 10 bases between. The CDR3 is CASSFRPENSPLHF. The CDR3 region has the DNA TGTGCCAGCAGTTTCCGACCTGAGAATTCACCCCTCCACTTT.

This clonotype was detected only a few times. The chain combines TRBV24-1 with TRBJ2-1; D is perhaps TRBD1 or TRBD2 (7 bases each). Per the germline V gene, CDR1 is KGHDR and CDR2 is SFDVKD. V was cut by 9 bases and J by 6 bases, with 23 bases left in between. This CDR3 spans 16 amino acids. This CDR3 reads CATRGGLGRGGNEQFF. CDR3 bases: TGTGCCACCCGGGGAGGTTTAGGCAGGGGGGGCAATGAGCAGTTCTTC.

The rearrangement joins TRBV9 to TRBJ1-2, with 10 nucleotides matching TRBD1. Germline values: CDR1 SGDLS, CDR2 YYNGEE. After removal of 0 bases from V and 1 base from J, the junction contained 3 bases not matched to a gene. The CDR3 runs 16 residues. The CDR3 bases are TGTGCCAGCAGCGTAGGCGGGGACAGGGGTAACTATGGCTACACCTTC. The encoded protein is CASSVGGDRGNYGYTF.

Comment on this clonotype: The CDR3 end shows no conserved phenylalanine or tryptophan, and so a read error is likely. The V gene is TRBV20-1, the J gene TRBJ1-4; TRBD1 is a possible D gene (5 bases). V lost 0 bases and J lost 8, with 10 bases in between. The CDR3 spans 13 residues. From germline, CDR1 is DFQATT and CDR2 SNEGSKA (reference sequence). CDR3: CSAREGTREKLFL. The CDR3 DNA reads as TGCAGTGCTAGAGAGGGGACCAGGGAAAAACTGTTTTTA.

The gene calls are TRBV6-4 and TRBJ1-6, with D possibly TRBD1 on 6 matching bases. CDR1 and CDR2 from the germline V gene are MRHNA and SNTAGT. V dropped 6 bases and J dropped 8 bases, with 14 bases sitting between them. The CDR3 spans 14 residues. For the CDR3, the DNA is TGTGCCAGCAGAGCTTTACAGGGCGATTCACCCCTCCACTTT. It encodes CASRALQGDSPLHF.

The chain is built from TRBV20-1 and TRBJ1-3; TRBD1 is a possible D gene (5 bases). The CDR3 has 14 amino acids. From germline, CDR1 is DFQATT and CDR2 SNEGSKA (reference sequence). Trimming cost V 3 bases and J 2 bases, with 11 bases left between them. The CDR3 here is CSASSLGAGNTIYF. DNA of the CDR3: TGCAGTGCTAGTTCTCTAGGGGCTGGAAACACCATATATTTT.

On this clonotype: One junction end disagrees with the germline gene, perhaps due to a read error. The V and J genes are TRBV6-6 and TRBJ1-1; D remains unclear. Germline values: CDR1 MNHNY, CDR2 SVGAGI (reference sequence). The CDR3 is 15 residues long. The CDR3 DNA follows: TGTGCCGGCAGGTCGACCCTCGAGGTGAACACTGAAGCTTTCTTT. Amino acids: CAGRSTLEVNTEAFF.

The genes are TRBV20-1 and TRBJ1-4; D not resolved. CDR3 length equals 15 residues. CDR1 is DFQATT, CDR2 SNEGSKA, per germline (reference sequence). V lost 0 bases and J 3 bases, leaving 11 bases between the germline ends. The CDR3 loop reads CSARDINIPNEKLFF. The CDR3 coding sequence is TGCAGTGCTAGAGATATAAACATCCCTAATGAAAAACTGTTTTTT.

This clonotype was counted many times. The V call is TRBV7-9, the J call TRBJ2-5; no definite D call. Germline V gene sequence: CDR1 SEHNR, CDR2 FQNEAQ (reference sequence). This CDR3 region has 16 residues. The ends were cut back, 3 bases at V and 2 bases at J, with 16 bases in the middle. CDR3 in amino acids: CASSFMNPAGQETQYF. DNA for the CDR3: TGTGCCAGCAGCTTTATGAACCCGGCAGGACAAGAGACCCAGTACTTC.

The CDR3 loop is CASSPPLLRDRINTQYF. The CDR3 DNA follows: TGTGCCAGCAGCCCGCCCCTCCTCCGGGACAGAATTAATACGCAGTATTTT. The chain recombines TRBV5-4 with TRBJ2-3, with 7 bases lining up with TRBD1. Germline V gives CDR1 SGHNT, CDR2 YYREEE (reference sequence). The CDR3 runs 17 residues. V dropped 4 bases and J dropped 7; count of bases not matched to a gene: 18.

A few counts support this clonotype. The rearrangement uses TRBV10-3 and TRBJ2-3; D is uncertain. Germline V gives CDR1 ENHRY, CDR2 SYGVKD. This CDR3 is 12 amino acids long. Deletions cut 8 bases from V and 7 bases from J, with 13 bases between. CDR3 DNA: TGTGCCATCGGGTCTTCCAAGAATACGCAGTATTTT. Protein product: CAIGSSKNTQYF.

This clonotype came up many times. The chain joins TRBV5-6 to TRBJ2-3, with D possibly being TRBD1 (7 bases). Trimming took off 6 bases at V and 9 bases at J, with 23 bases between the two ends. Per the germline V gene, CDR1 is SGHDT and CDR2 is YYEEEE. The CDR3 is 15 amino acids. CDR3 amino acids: CASTRTGWGSGTQYF. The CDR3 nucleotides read TGTGCCAGCACCCGGACAGGTTGGGGGAGCGGGACGCAGTATTTT.

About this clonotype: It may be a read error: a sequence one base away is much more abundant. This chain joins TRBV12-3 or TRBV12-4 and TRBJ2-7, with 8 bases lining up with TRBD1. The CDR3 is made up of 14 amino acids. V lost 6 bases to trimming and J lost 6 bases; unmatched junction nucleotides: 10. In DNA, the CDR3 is TGTGCCAGCAGCACCCGGGACAGGTCTTGCGAGCAGTACTTC. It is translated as CASSTRDRSCEQYF.

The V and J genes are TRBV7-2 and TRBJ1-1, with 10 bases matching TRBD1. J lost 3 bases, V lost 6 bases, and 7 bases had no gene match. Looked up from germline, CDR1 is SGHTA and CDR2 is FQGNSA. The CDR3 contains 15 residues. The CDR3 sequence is CASRPGTGAHTEAFF. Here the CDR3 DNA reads TGTGCCAGCAGGCCCGGGACAGGGGCGCACACTGAAGCTTTCTTT.

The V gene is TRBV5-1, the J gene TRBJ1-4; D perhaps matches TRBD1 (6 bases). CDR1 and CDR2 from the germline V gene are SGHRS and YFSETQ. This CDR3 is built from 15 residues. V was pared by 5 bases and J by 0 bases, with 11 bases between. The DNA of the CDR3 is TGCGCCAGCAGAGGGGGGCCTGCAACTAATGAAAAACTGTTTTTT. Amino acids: CASRGGPATNEKLFF. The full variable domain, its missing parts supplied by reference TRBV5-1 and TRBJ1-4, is KAGVTQTPRYLIKTRGQQVTLSCSPISGHRSVSWYQQTPGQGLQFLFEYFSETQRNKGNFPGRFSGRQFSNSRSEMNVSTLELGDSALYLCASRGGPATNEKLFFGSGTQLSVL.

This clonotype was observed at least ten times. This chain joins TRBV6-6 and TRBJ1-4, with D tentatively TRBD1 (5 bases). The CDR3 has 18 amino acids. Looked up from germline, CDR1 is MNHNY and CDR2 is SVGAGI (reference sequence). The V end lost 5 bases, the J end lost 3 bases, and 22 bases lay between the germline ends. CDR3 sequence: CASSPGTSGRAANEKLFF. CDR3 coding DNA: TGTGCCAGCAGTCCAGGGACCTCAGGCCGGGCAGCTAATGAAAAACTGTTTTTT.